This T cell receptor (beta chain) stems from a study of T cells in Graves' hyperthyroidism and ophthalmopathy. This clonotype appeared a single time. CDR3 length: 15 amino acids. Germline loops: CDR1 SQVTM, CDR2 ANQGSEA. The J segment lost 8 bases and the V segment lost 6 bases, leaving 18 bases of the junction unmatched. TCR beta CDR3 regions were amplified from RNA. Using the HTBI primer set, a first-round RT-PCR was run on the TCR CDR3. TCRdb re-analysed the multiplex PCR reads in MiXCR, keeping a single row per CDR3 protein. The sample contains more than 300,000 distinct CDR3 sequences, roughly 13% of which appear only once.

The gene calls are TRBV29-1 and TRBJ1-2, with 7 positions matching TRBD1. The origin of this receptor is a woman aged 60-75 years with Graves' hyperthyroidism. Sequencing was performed on blood. The CDR3 nucleotides are TGCAGCGTCGACCTACAGGACAGGAGGTGGGGGGGCTACACCTTC. Translating gives CSVDLQDRRWGGYTF. Drawing the rest from reference TRBV29-1 and TRBJ1-2, the complete variable domain is SAVISQKPSRDICQRGTSLTIQCQVDSQVTMMFWYRQQPGQSLTLIATANQGSEATYESGFVIDKFPISRPNLTFSTLTVSNMSPEDSSIYLCSVDLQDRRWGGYTFGSGTRLTVV.